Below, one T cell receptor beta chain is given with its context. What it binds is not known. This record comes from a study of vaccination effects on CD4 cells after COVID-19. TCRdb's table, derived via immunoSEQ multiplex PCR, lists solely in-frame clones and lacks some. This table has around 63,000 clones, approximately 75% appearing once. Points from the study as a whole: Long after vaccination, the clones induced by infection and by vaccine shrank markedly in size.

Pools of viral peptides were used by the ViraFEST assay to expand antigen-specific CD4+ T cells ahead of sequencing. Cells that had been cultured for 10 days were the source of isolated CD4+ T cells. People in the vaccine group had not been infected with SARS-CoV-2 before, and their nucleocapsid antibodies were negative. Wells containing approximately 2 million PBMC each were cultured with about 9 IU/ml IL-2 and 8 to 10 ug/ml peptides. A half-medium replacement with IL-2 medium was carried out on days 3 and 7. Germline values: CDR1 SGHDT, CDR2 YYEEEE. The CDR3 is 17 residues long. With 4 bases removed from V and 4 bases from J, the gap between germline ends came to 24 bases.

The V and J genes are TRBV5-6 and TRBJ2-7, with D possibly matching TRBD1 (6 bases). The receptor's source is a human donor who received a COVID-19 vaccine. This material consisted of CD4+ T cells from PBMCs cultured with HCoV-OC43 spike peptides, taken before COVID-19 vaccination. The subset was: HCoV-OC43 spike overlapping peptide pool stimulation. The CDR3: CASSPSLLGRDTYEQYV. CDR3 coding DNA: TGTGCCAGCAGCCCCTCTTTACTGGGCAGGGACACTTACGAGCAGTACGTC.